The clone carrying this TCR beta chain was found a few times. The antigen remains undetermined. These data belong to a study of T cells after yellow fever vaccination. Study-level results: Weaker in magnitude, the secondary response showed a faster peak on day 5 versus 15.

TCRdb itself ran the 5' RACE reads through MiXCR, one entry per CDR3 protein. Of around 600,000 distinct CDR3 sequences listed, around an eighth were seen once; the top ten hold 15%. The receptor's source is a young man who received the YFV17D yellow fever vaccine. The sample was PBMCs, taken on the day of the yellow fever booster vaccination.

The CDR3 is CASSPGLYVANEQFF. Here the CDR3 DNA reads TGTGCCAGCAGCCCGGGACTATACGTGGCGAATGAGCAGTTCTTC. The J gene is TRBJ2-1, the V gene TRBV21-1; no check of the table's D call, TRBD2, against the DNA was made. TRBV21-1 is recorded as a pseudogene. There are 15 residues in the CDR3.